This T cell receptor (beta chain) is from a study of patients and donors after allogeneic stem cell transplantation. The V and J ends lost 1 base and 0 bases, in that order; junction bases with no gene match: 0. The germline CDR1 and CDR2 sequences are SGHTA and FQGNSA. The CDR3 has 15 amino acids. MiXCR, run by TCRdb on the RT-PCR reads, gives a single entry per CDR3 protein. The table includes around 27,000 distinct CDR3 sequences, over 7% detected once. In its sample, this clonotype is medium-sized (0.01 to 0.1%). The J gene is TRBJ2-1, the V gene TRBV7-2; 7 positions agree with TRBD2. The clonotype was recovered from a human donor who was either an allogeneic HSCT recipient or a stem cell or donor lymphocyte infusion donor (not recorded which). It is not recorded whose cells these are; they may come from a transplant donor. The sample taken for sequencing was blood, either unsorted or a sorted T cell fraction (not recorded which). CDR3 sequence (DNA): TGTGCCAGCAGCTTAGGGACTAGCTCCTACAATGAGCAGTTCTTC. Translating it yields CASSLGTSSYNEQFF.